Below, one T cell receptor beta chain is given with its context. Its cognate antigen is unknown. The library tagged each cDNA molecule with unique molecular identifiers. TCRdb recomputed calls from the RACE reads with MiXCR, one row per CDR3 protein. The sample has roughly 100,000 distinct CDR3 sequences; about 8.6% are singletons. Described time point: healthy volunteer bleed at 2 weeks. The total RNA was obtained from whole blood that was not fractionated. The entry originates in a study of human T cells and chemical hapten exposure. The V end was cut by 5 bases, the J end by 0 bases, with 16 bases between. The CDR3 runs 16 residues. Study-wide points: TCRs exceeding a frequency of 1 in 1000 stayed unchanged under DPC sensitization.

The TCR sequence derives from a female donor in good health. Some clones in this sample may be carry-over from other donors' samples. V usage is TRBV12-3 or TRBV12-4 and J usage is TRBJ1-1; weak D call: TRBD1 (6 bases). Sequenced material: whole blood. The CDR3: CASSRTVNLMNTEAFF. The CDR3 coding sequence is TGTGCCAGCAGTCGGACAGTTAACCTTATGAACACTGAAGCTTTCTTT.